This passage covers 31 T cell receptor beta chains from one sample sequenced in a study of T cell clusters in autoimmune cytopenias. Each sample's input was about 270 ng genomic DNA, 35,000 to 40,000 genome equivalents. TRB was amplified by touch-down multiplex PCR, primer pools A and B combined. One entry per CDR3 protein, without DNA, is what TCRdb gives after re-calling the multiplex PCR reads. This table holds more than 4,000 distinct CDR3 sequences. These data also formed part of another study, on T cell repertoires in aging, cancer and after chemotherapy.

Sequencing was carried out using peripheral blood. All receptors derive from a human donor in good health.

According to its frequency, this clonotype is medium-sized. The chain recombines TRBV13 with TRBJ2-3; there is no DNA to check the TCRdb D call of TRBD1. The germline gives CDR1 PRHDT, CDR2 FYEKMQ (reference sequence). CDR3 length: 14 amino acids. The CDR3 protein is CASSPGSSTDTQYF. The complete variable domain, with remaining parts taken from reference TRBV13 and TRBJ2-3, reads AAGVIQSPRHLIKEKRETATLKCYPIPRHDTVYWYQQGPGQDPQFLISFYEKMQSDKGSIPDRFSAQQFSDYHSELNMSSLELGDSALYFCASSPGSSTDTQYFGPGTRLTVL.

V usage is TRBV10-2 and J usage is TRBJ2-1; the TCRdb call, TRBD2, lacks DNA for checking. The germline gives CDR1 WSHSY, CDR2 SAAADI. This CDR3 has 15 residues. Here the CDR3 reads CATRGGLAGHNEQFF.

The chain uses TRBV5-1 and TRBJ1-1; TCRdb picks TRBD1, but there is no DNA to check that call. CDR1 is SGHRS and CDR2 is YFSETQ in the germline V gene. This CDR3 is built from 15 residues. The CDR3 protein is CASSPGRNANTEAFF.

The CDR3 region is CASSSRTSGSGYTQYF. The chain employs TRBV6-5 and TRBJ2-3; TCRdb lists TRBD2, though no DNA is available to test this call. There are 16 residues in the CDR3. Germline V CDR1 and CDR2: MNHEY, SVGAGI.

The V call is TRBV5-1, the J call TRBJ2-1; TCRdb selects TRBD1, and the lack of DNA leaves this call unchecked. This CDR3 is 13 amino acids long. Germline CDR1 and CDR2: SGHRS and YFSETQ. Here the CDR3 reads CASSWTAGAEQFF.

This chain links TRBV19 with TRBJ1-2; TCRdb selects TRBD1, and the lack of DNA leaves this call unchecked. CDR1 is LNHDA and CDR2 is SQIVND in the germline V gene (reference sequence). CDR3 length equals 16 residues. CDR3 amino acids: CASSISSRGAGYGYTF.

V gene TRBV18 combines with J gene TRBJ2-1; the TRBD2 assignment by TCRdb is unverifiable without DNA. In germline, CDR1 is KGHSH, CDR2 LQKENI. CDR3 length: 15 residues. CDR3 sequence reads: CASSHGLAEYNEQFF.

Its frequency marks this clonotype as medium-sized. V is TRBV6-5 and J is TRBJ2-3; TCRdb's assignment of TRBD2 cannot be checked, as there is no DNA. The CDR3 has 18 residues. Germline V gives CDR1 MNHEY, CDR2 SVGAGI. The CDR3 loop is CASSYSGTGTGGADTQYF.

V is TRBV27 and J is TRBJ2-3; the TRBD1 assignment by TCRdb is unverifiable without DNA. The CDR3 covers 15 residues. Germline V gene lookup returns CDR1 MNHEY and CDR2 SMNVEV (reference sequence). The CDR3 sequence: CASSFWTGGTDTQYF.

The chain uses TRBV29-1 and TRBJ1-1. Looked up from germline, CDR1 is SQVTM and CDR2 is ANQGSEA. CDR3 size: 14 residues. This chain's CDR3 is CSAVAGGVGTEAFF.

This chain joins TRBV19 and TRBJ1-2; TCRdb gives TRBD1 as the D gene, but with no DNA this cannot be confirmed. The CDR3 covers 15 residues. CDR1 LNHDA and CDR2 SQIVND come from the germline V gene (reference sequence). The CDR3 loop reads CASSSRGPPNYGYTF.

This CDR3 is CASSLVSHEQYF. The rearrangement uses TRBV5-6 and TRBJ2-7. CDR3 length: 12 amino acids. CDR1 is SGHDT and CDR2 is YYEEEE in the germline V gene. Drawing the rest from reference TRBV5-6 and TRBJ2-7, the complete variable domain is DAGVTQSPTHLIKTRGQQVTLRCSPKSGHDTVSWYQQALGQGPQFIFQYYEEEERQRGNFPDRFSGHQFPNYSSELNVNALLLGDSALYLCASSLVSHEQYFGPGTRLTVT.

The genes are TRBV19 and TRBJ2-3. Germline CDR1 is LNHDA and CDR2 is SQIVND (reference sequence). This CDR3 spans 14 amino acids. The CDR3 spells CASSRDNPTDTQYF.

This rearrangement joins TRBV5-4 to TRBJ1-2; TCRdb reports TRBD1, a call that lacks DNA to check it against. CDR1 is SGHNT, CDR2 YYREEE, per germline (reference sequence). This CDR3 has 13 residues. CDR3 sequence reads: CASSLGGEHGYTF.

J is TRBJ1-5 and V is TRBV5-1; TCRdb proposes TRBD1, but this gene call is untestable without DNA. This CDR3 has 15 residues. Germline assignment: CDR1 SGHRS and CDR2 YFSETQ. CDR3 region: CASSLAGTGGQPQHF.

J is TRBJ2-1 and V is TRBV20-1. Germline CDR1 and CDR2: DFQATT and SNEGSKA (reference sequence). The CDR3 contains 14 residues. CDR3 amino acids: CSASVASSYNEQFF.

This clonotype is labeled medium-sized based on frequency. The CDR3 region is CASSDPPGQGDEKLFF. The chain couples TRBV5-6 to TRBJ1-4; checking the TCRdb D call of TRBD1 is not possible without DNA. CDR3 size: 16 residues. The germline V gene encodes CDR1 SGHDT and CDR2 YYEEEE. The whole variable domain, filled in from reference TRBV5-6 and TRBJ1-4, reads DAGVTQSPTHLIKTRGQQVTLRCSPKSGHDTVSWYQQALGQGPQFIFQYYEEEERQRGNFPDRFSGHQFPNYSSELNVNALLLGDSALYLCASSDPPGQGDEKLFFGSGTQLSVL.

The rearrangement joins TRBV27 to TRBJ2-1; the D call of TRBD1 rests on TCRdb alone, since no DNA is present to check it. The CDR3 length is 15 residues. Germline loops: CDR1 MNHEY, CDR2 SMNVEV (reference sequence). CDR3 loop: CASSYRGQEHNEQFF.

The J gene is TRBJ2-5, the V gene TRBV6-9; absent DNA, TCRdb's TRBD2 call cannot be checked. The V gene's germline CDR1 is MNHGY and CDR2 SVAAGI. CDR3 length equals 18 residues. CDR3 loop: CARTHPVAGGGAWETQYF.

This sequence joins TRBV6-5 and TRBJ2-7; the TCRdb D gene call, TRBD2, has no DNA to confirm it. The germline gives CDR1 MNHEY, CDR2 SVGAGI. This CDR3 contains 14 residues. CDR3 sequence reads: CASSPGLAILEQYF.

The V call is TRBV27, the J call TRBJ2-5. The CDR3 runs 14 residues. Germline loops: CDR1 MNHEY, CDR2 SMNVEV (reference sequence). The CDR3: CASSLNGLAETQYF.

This clonotype is medium-sized by frequency. This chain connects TRBV6-5 to TRBJ2-6; there is no DNA to check the TCRdb D call of TRBD1. This CDR3 is 17 amino acids long. Looked up from germline, CDR1 is MNHEY and CDR2 is SVGAGI. Here the CDR3 reads CASSRPRLGQEANVLTF.

The chain combines TRBV7-9 with TRBJ2-7; as DNA is missing, the TRBD2 call by TCRdb cannot be tested. The CDR3 covers 16 residues. Germline CDR1 is SEHNR and CDR2 is FQNEAQ (reference sequence). Here the CDR3 reads CASSLLSGLNSYEQYF. Drawing the rest from reference TRBV7-9 and TRBJ2-7, the complete variable domain is DTGVSQNPRHKITKRGQNVTFRCDPISEHNRLYWYRQTLGQGPEFLTYFQNEAQLEKSRLLSDRFSAERPKGSFSTLEIQRTEQGDSAMYLCASSLLSGLNSYEQYFGPGTRLTVT.

This clonotype is deemed medium-sized by its frequency. The chain joins TRBV29-1 to TRBJ2-5. The CDR3 covers 14 residues. The germline gives CDR1 SQVTM, CDR2 ANQGSEA. CDR3 residues: CSVEFGYAQETQYF. The whole variable domain, filled in from reference TRBV29-1 and TRBJ2-5, reads SAVISQKPSRDICQRGTSLTIQCQVDSQVTMMFWYRQQPGQSLTLIATANQGSEATYESGFVIDKFPISRPNLTFSTLTVSNMSPEDSSIYLCSVEFGYAQETQYFGPGTRLLVL.

The chain has TRBV19 and TRBJ2-7; TCRdb returns TRBD1, unconfirmable since there is no DNA. Per the germline V gene, CDR1 is LNHDA and CDR2 is SQIVND (reference sequence). CDR3 length: 15 amino acids. The CDR3 here is CASSKGQGTTYEQYF.

V gene TRBV29-1 combines with J gene TRBJ1-1. In germline, CDR1 is SQVTM, CDR2 ANQGSEA. The CDR3 runs to 14 residues. CDR3 in amino acids: CSGSRGGTNTEAFF.

The chain joins TRBV6-5 to TRBJ2-1; TCRdb returns TRBD2, unconfirmable since there is no DNA. The CDR3 totals 15 residues. Germline CDR1 MNHEY, CDR2 SVGAGI. CDR3 residues: CASSYSWTSLNEQFF.

J is TRBJ2-4 and V is TRBV6-5; TCRdb indicates TRBD2, and absent DNA this call remains unverified. This CDR3 contains 21 residues. CDR1 and CDR2 from the germline V gene are MNHEY and SVGAGI. CDR3 amino acids: CASSYRGPLAGGPFGDTIQYF.

The chain carries TRBV6-2 or TRBV6-3 and TRBJ2-5; TCRdb calls TRBD1, which cannot be checked without DNA. Germline V lookup: CDR1 MNHEY, CDR2 SVGEGT. The CDR3 has 12 residues. The CDR3 loop reads CASWDQRWTQYF.

The rearrangement joins TRBV6-2 or TRBV6-3 to TRBJ2-3; lacking DNA, the TRBD1 call made by TCRdb goes unchecked. Germline lookup yields CDR1 MNHEY and CDR2 SVGEGT. CDR3 length: 15 residues. The chain's CDR3 is CASSYTGGVTDTQYF.

The chain recombines TRBV19 with TRBJ2-2. The CDR3 spans 13 residues. CDR1 is LNHDA, CDR2 SQIVND, per germline (reference sequence). The CDR3: CASCGLFTGELFF.